These T cell receptor beta chains were read from a single sample in a study of blood T cell repertoires in COVID-19. Repertoires were generated with immunoSEQ multiplex PCR, while TCRdb's copy carries only in-frame clones and drops some. This sample has some 98,000 clones, with 70% to 85% found just once. Sequencing was done on a sample of peripheral blood. The source is a man in his fifties or sixties with acute or convalescent COVID-19. Both conserved end residues are part of each CDR3. Fields, in order: V gene, D gene, clone size, J gene, CDR3 protein, CDR3 DNA. A D gene is named only where the DNA matches it firmly. Clone size is given for some rows only: seen once, a few or many times, or a class if the clone is expanded.

TRBV25-1	-	many	TRBJ1-5	CASSEAGWNQPQHF	TGTGCCAGCAGTGAGGCAGGGTGGAATCAGCCCCAGCATTTT
TRBV2	TRBD1	-	TRBJ1-2	CASGTGGFLGYTF	TGTGCCAGCGGGACAGGAGGTTTTTTGGGCTACACCTTC
TRBV19	TRBD2	-	TRBJ2-5	CASSILAGLETQYF	TGTGCCAGTAGTATACTAGCGGGGCTTGAGACCCAGTACTTC
TRBV7-2	-	-	TRBJ2-1	CASSLSQSSYNEQFF	TGTGCCAGCAGCTTAAGCCAAAGCTCCTACAATGAGCAGTTCTTC
TRBV28	-	once	TRBJ1-5	CASRGVRSGGNQPQHF	TGTGCCAGCAGAGGGGTGAGGTCTGGCGGCAATCAGCCCCAGCATTTT
TRBV7-9	-	-	TRBJ1-1	CASSARHMNTEAFF	TGTGCCAGCAGTGCCCGACACATGAACACTGAAGCTTTCTTT
TRBV7-2	TRBD1	few	TRBJ1-1	CASSNDRAGTEAFF	TGTGCCAGCAGCAACGACAGGGCCGGCACTGAAGCTTTCTTT
TRBV5-1	-	-	TRBJ1-3	CASSLGSSSGNTIYF	TGCGCCAGCAGCTTGGGTTCGAGCTCTGGAAACACCATATATTTT
TRBV4-1	-	-	TRBJ1-4	CASSQVSDSPRLPLFF	TGCGCCAGCAGCCAAGTTTCGGACAGTCCAAGGTTGCCACTGTTTTTT
TRBV2	-	-	TRBJ1-2	CASHDRTF	TGTGCCAGCCATGATCGGACCTTC
TRBV6-6	TRBD1	-	TRBJ1-5	CASSRQGSDQPQHF	TGTGCCAGCAGCAGACAGGGGTCGGATCAGCCCCAGCATTTT
TRBV19	TRBD2	-	TRBJ2-1	CASSGGGRNEQFF	TGTGCCAGTAGTGGGGGGGGACGAAATGAGCAGTTCTTC
TRBV2	TRBD1	-	TRBJ1-5	CASRQGPGQGPQPQHF	TGTGCCAGCAGACAAGGACCGGGACAGGGGCCTCAGCCCCAGCATTTT
TRBV19	-	-	TRBJ1-2	CASSSGSTPFYGYTF	TGTGCCAGTAGTTCCGGGAGTACCCCGTTCTATGGCTACACCTTC
TRBV30	-	-	TRBJ1-1	CAWSAIRGGARDGTEAFF	TGTGCCTGGAGTGCCATTCGCGGGGGGGCGCGGGATGGCACTGAAGCTTTCTTT
TRBV2	TRBD1	-	TRBJ1-2	CASSRDRANYGYTF	TGTGCCAGCAGTCGGGACAGGGCTAACTATGGCTACACCTTC
TRBV5-1	-	-	TRBJ2-1	CASSLGAGLNEQFF	TGCGCCAGCAGCTTGGGGGCGGGGTTAAATGAGCAGTTCTTC
TRBV7-2	-	-	TRBJ2-3	CASSSWSGLPTDTQYF	TGTGCCAGCAGCTCCTGGTCGGGACTTCCCACAGATACGCAGTATTTT
TRBV7-9	-	-	TRBJ2-7	CASSPRTGYEQYF	TGTGCCAGCAGCCCGCGTACGGGGTACGAGCAGTACTTC
TRBV18	-	few	TRBJ2-3	CASSPRGILTDTQYF	TGTGCCAGCTCACCAAGGGGGATCCTCACAGATACGCAGTATTTT
TRBV28	TRBD1	once	TRBJ2-1	CASISSGGALEQFF	TGTGCCAGCATCTCGTCAGGGGGTGCACTAGAGCAGTTCTTC
TRBV7-9	-	-	TRBJ1-2	CASSLAGGGPGGYTF	TGTGCCAGCAGCTTAGCGGGGGGGGGACCCGGTGGCTACACCTTC
TRBV28	TRBD1	-	TRBJ1-2	CASSLQGGRKGYTF	TGTGCCAGCAGTTTACAGGGGGGAAGGAAGGGCTACACCTTC
TRBV4-3	TRBD1	once	TRBJ2-2	CASSQQGAQGTGELFF	TGCGCCAGCAGCCAACAGGGGGCGCAAGGCACCGGGGAGCTGTTTTTT
TRBV18	-	-	TRBJ1-1	CASSPDQGSGTEAFF	TGTGCCAGCTCACCAGACCAGGGATCAGGAACTGAAGCTTTCTTT
TRBV4-2	TRBD2	once	TRBJ2-3	CASSQATGGLDTQYF	TGTGCCAGCAGCCAAGCAACGGGGGGGCTCGATACGCAGTATTTT
TRBV7-6	-	-	TRBJ1-6	CASARHQRGNNSPLHF	TGTGCCAGCGCTAGGCATCAGCGGGGAAATAATTCACCCCTCCACTTT
TRBV11-2	-	-	TRBJ2-7	CASSLKGQSSYEQYF	TGTGCCAGCAGCCTCAAAGGACAGTCCTCCTACGAGCAGTACTTC
TRBV4-1	-	-	TRBJ1-5	CASSQDSGRSSYYSNQPQHF	TGCGCCAGCAGCCAAGATTCTGGCAGGTCATCCTATTATAGCAATCAGCCCCAGCATTTT
TRBV4-1	TRBD1	-	TRBJ1-1	CASSHPDRADTEAFF	TGCGCCAGCAGCCATCCCGACAGGGCCGACACTGAAGCTTTCTTT
TRBV5-1	TRBD1	-	TRBJ1-1	CASSLGQGSANTEAFF	TGCGCCAGCAGCTTGGGACAGGGGTCCGCTAACACTGAAGCTTTCTTT
TRBV6-5	-	once	TRBJ1-3	CASSYRTAGNTIYF	TGTGCCAGCAGTTACCGGACAGCTGGAAACACCATATATTTT
TRBV19	-	few	TRBJ1-1	CASSPEGTGWREAFF	TGTGCCAGTAGTCCGGAGGGTACAGGTTGGCGAGAAGCTTTCTTT
TRBV5-5	-	-	TRBJ1-4	CASSLGPPRATNEKLFF	TGTGCCAGCAGCTTGGGGCCCCCCAGGGCCACTAATGAAAAACTGTTTTTT
TRBV7-9	-	-	TRBJ2-2	CASSFADTNTGELFF	TGTGCCAGCAGCTTTGCAGATACGAACACCGGGGAGCTGTTTTTT
TRBV30	-	-	TRBJ1-2	CAWSWELTSYGYTF	TGTGCCTGGAGTTGGGAGTTGACCAGCTATGGCTACACCTTC
TRBV5-1	TRBD1	-	TRBJ2-7	CASSSLGTAPLYEQYF	TGCGCCAGCAGCTCGCTTGGGACAGCTCCTCTCTACGAGCAATACTTC
TRBV2	-	-	TRBJ1-5	CASSGQSNSNQPQHF	TGTGCCAGCAGTGGACAGTCAAATAGCAATCAGCCCCAGCATTTT
TRBV11-3	TRBD2	once	TRBJ2-1	CASSRGGSYNEQFF	TGTGCCAGCAGCCGGGGGGGCTCCTACAATGAGCAGTTCTTC
TRBV19	-	-	TRBJ1-1	CASTRGGGALENTEAFF	TGTGCCAGTACCCGGGGAGGGGGAGCCCTTGAGAACACTGAAGCTTTCTTT
TRBV7-3	-	-	TRBJ2-1	CASSLLAGGDQFF	TGTGCCAGCAGCTTATTGGCGGGCGGGGACCAGTTCTTC
TRBV5-5	-	few	TRBJ1-1	CASSLAPGSGEAFF	TGTGCCAGCAGCTTGGCCCCCGGTAGCGGTGAAGCTTTCTTT
TRBV7-9	-	-	TRBJ1-2	CASSPGQFLGYTF	TGTGCCAGCAGCCCAGGACAGTTTTTAGGCTACACCTTC